This T cell receptor beta chain was sequenced for a study of long-term antiretroviral therapy in people with HIV. Study conclusions and caveats: The ART regimens used between about 2004 and 2017 may be less effective than current ones. Neither ART adherence, viral resistance nor therapy changes were documented.

HIV-positive participants were all treated in the United States. Concerning this clone: Its specificity is not known.

CDR3 length: 12 amino acids. The ends were cut back, 3 bases at V and 12 bases at J, with 11 bases in the middle. Germline loops: CDR1 SEHNR, CDR2 FQNEAQ (reference sequence). It was version v3.0 of the immunoSEQ assay that was run at survey level. TCRdb's copy holds only in-frame clones and misses some; the assay was immunoSEQ multiplex PCR. The repertoire has around 35,000 clones, about three quarters of them found once; the top ten carry less than 9.5%. This specimen was unsorted PBMCs, taken 3.1 years after starting antiretroviral therapy. V and J are TRBV7-9 and TRBJ2-2; D gene unclear. The receptor was isolated from a woman in her fifties or sixties with HIV. The CDR3 spells CASSLGPLKLFF. CDR3 nucleotides: TGTGCCAGCAGCTTGGGTCCGTTGAAGCTGTTTTTT.